Sequencing of this T cell receptor (beta chain) was carried out in a study of beta chain features in type 1 diabetes. The CDR3 is 17 amino acids. V lost 2 bases to trimming and J lost 0 bases, with 14 bases between them. Germline-derived CDR1 and CDR2 are SNHLY and FYNNEI. Notes on the study in general: For Type 1 diabetes patients, all four CD4+ subsets carried TCRB CDR3s that were moderately but significantly shorter.

Of the isolated RNA, all was reverse transcribed, and so the sequenced material was expressed TCRB transcripts. Using immunoSEQ multiplex PCR, the repertoire was profiled, and TCRdb retains in-frame clones only, with some absent. The table has approximately 160,000 clones, 10% to 13% seen once. A note on this clone: Its antigen remains unidentified.

Material: central memory CD4+ T cells from blood. The rearrangement links TRBV2 to TRBJ1-3; D is ambiguous. The TCR was taken from a young man with type 1 diabetes. CDR3 in amino acids: CASSENVGRLSGNTIYF. For the CDR3, the DNA is TGTGCCAGCAGTGAAAACGTAGGCCGACTCTCTGGAAACACCATATATTTT.